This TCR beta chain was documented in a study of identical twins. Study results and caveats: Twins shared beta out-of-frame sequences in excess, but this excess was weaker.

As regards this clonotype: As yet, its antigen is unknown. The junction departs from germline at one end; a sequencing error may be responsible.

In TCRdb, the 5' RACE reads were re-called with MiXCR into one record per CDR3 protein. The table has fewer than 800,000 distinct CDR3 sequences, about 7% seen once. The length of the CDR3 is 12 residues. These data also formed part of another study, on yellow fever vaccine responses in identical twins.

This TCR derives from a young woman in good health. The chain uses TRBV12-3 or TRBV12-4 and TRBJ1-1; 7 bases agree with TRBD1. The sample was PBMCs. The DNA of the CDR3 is TGTACCAGCAGTTTATTGGGACAGAAAGCTTTCTTT. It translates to CTSSLLGQKAFF.